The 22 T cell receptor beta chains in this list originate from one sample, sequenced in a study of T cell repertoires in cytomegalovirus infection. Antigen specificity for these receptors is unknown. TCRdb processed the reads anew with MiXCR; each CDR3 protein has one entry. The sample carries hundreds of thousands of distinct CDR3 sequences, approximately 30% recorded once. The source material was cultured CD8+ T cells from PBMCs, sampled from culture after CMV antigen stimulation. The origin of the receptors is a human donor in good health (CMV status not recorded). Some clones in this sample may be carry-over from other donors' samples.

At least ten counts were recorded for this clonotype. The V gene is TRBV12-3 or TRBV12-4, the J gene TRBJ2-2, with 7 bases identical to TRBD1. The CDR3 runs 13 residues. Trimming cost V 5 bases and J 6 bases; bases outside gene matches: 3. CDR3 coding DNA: TGTGCCAGCAGTGCGCAGGGGGCCGGGGAGCTGTTTTTT. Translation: CASSAQGAGELFF.

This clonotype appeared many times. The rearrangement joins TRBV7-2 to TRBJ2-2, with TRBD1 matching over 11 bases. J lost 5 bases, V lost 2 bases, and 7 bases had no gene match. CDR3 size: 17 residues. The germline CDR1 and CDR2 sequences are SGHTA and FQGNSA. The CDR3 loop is CASSLPGQGAPTGELFF. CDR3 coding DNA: TGTGCCAGCAGCTTACCCGGACAGGGGGCGCCAACCGGGGAGCTGTTTTTT.

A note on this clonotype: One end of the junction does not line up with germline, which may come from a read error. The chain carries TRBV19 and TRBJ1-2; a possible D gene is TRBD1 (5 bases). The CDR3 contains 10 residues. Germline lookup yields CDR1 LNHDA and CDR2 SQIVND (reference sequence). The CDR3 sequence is CASSARDPRF. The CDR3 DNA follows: TGTGCCAGTAGTGCCCGGGACCCTCGCTTC.

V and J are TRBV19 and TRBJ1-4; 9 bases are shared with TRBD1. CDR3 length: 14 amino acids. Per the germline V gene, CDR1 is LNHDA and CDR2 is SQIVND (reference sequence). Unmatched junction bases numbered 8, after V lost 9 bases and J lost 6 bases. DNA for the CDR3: TGTGCCAGCAGGATTGACAGGGGGTATGAAAAACTGTTTTTT. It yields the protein CASRIDRGYEKLFF.

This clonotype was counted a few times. As DNA, the CDR3 is TGTGCCAGCAGTTTGTTTCAGAGCTACGAGCAGTACTTC. Protein: CASSLFQSYEQYF. The rearrangement joins TRBV12-3 or TRBV12-4 to TRBJ2-7; D is unresolved. This CDR3 spans 13 amino acids. V lost 3 bases and J lost 3, with 9 bases in between.

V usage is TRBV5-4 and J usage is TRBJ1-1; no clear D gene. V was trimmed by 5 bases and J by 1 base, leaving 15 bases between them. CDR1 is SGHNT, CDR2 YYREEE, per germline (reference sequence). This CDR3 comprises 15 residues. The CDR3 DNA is TGTGCCAGCAGAGAGGGAGGGTCAGAGAACACTGAAGCTTTCTTT. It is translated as CASREGGSENTEAFF. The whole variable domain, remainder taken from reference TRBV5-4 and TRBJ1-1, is ETGVTQSPTHLIKTRGQQVTLRCSSQSGHNTVSWYQQALGQGPQFIFQYYREEENGRGNFPPRFSGLQFPNYSSELNVNALELDDSALYLCASREGGSENTEAFFGQGTRLTVV.

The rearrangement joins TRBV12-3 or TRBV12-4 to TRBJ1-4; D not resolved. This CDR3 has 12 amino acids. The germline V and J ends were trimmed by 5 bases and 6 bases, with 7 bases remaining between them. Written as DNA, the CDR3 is TGTGCCAGCAGTACACCGGATGAAAAACTGTTTTTT. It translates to CASSTPDEKLFF.

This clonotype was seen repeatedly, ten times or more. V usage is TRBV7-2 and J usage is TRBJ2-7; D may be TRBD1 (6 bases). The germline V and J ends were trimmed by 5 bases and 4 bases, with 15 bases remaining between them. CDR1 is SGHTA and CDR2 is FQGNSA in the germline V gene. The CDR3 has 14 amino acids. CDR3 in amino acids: CASSTIDRSYEQYF. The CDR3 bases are TGTGCCAGCAGCACTATTGACAGGTCGTACGAGCAGTACTTC.

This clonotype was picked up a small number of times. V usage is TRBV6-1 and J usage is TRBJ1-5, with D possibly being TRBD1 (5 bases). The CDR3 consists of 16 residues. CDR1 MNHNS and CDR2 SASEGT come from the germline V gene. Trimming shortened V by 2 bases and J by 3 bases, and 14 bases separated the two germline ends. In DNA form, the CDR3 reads TGTGCCAGCAGTGAACAAGGGGCCCCATTCAATCAGCCCCAGCATTTT. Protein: CASSEQGAPFNQPQHF.

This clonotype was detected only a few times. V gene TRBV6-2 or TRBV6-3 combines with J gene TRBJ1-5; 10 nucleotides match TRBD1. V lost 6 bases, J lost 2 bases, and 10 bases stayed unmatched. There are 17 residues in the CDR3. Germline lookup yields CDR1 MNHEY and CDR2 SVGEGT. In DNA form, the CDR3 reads TGTGCCAGCAGCCCTACGACAGGGGGCCAAGGCAATCAGCCCCAGCATTTT. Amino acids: CASSPTTGGQGNQPQHF.

CDR3 coding DNA: TGTGCCAGCTCACCACCTCACGGAGGTATGGCCTACGAGCAGTACTTC. Translated: CASSPPHGGMAYEQYF. This sequence joins TRBV18 and TRBJ2-7; a possible D gene is TRBD2 (5 bases). The CDR3 runs to 16 residues. Trimming stripped 0 bases from V and 2 bases from J, with 14 bases between. CDR1 is KGHSH and CDR2 is LQKENI in the germline V gene.

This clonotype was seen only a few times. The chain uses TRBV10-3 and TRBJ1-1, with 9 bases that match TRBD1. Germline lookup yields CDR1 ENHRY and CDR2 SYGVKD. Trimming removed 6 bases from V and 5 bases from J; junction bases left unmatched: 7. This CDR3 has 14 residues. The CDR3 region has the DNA TGTGCCATCAGGGTGGGACAGGGAGGAACTGAAGCTTTCTTT. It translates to CAIRVGQGGTEAFF.

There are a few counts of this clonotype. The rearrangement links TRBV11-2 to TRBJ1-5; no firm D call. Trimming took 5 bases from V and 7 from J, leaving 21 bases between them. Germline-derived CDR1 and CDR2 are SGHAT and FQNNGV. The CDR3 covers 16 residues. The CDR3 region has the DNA TGTGCCAGCAGCCTTTATAACGACGGAAGGGCGCAGCCCCAGCATTTT. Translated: CASSLYNDGRAQPQHF.

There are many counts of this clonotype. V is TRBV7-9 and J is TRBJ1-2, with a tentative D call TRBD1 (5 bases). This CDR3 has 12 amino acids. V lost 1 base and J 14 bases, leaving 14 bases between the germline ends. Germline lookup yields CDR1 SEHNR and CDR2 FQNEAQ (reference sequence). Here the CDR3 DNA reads TGTGCCAGCAGCTTAGAGGGTCCGAAGGGGACCTTC. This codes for CASSLEGPKGTF.

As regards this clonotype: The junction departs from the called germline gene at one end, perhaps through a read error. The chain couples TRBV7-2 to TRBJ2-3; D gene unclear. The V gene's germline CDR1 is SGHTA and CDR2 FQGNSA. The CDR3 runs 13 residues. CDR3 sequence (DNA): TGTGCCAACAGCTTAGACGGGTGGGATACGCAGTATTTT. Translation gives CANSLDGWDTQYF.

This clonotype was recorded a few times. The CDR3 nucleotides are TGTGCCAGCAAGGGAGCCGACAATGAGCAGTTCTTC. Translation gives CASKGADNEQFF. The rearrangement links TRBV11-3 to TRBJ2-1; D is perhaps TRBD2 (5 bases). Deletions cut 7 bases from V and 5 bases from J, with 9 bases between. The CDR3 has 12 amino acids. CDR1 SGHNT and CDR2 YENEEA come from the germline V gene.

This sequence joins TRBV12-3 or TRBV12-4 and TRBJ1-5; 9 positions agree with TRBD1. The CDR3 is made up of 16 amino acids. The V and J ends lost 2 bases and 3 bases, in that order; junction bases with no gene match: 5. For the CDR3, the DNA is TGTGCCAGCAGTTTAATGGGACAGGGCGCCAATCAGCCCCAGCATTTT. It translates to CASSLMGQGANQPQHF.

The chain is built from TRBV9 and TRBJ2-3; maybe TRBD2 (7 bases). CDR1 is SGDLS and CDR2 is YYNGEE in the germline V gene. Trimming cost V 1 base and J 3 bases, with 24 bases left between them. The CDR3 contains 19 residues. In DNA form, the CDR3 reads TGTGCCAGCAGCGTACCACGGAGGGGGGGGGATGGAGAAACAGATACGCAGTATTTT. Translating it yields CASSVPRRGGDGETDTQYF.

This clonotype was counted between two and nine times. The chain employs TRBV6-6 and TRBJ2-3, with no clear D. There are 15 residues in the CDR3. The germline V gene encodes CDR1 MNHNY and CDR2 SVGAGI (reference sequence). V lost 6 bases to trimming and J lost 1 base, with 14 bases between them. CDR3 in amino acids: CASSPRLTGTDTQYF. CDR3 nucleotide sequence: TGTGCCAGCAGCCCGAGACTTACCGGCACAGATACGCAGTATTTT.

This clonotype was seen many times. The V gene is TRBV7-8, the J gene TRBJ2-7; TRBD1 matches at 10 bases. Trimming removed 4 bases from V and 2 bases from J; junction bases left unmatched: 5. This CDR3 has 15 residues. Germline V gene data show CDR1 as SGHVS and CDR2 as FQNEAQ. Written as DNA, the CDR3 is TGTGCCAGCAGCTCGGGACAGGGGCTCACCTACGAGCAGTACGTC. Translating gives CASSSGQGLTYEQYV.

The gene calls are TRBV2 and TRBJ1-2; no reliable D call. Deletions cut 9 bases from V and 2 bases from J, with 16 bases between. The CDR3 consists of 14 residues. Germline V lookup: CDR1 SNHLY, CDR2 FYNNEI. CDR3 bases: TGTGCCAGTGTCAGGAGGACGGGGAACTATGGCTACACCTTC. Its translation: CASVRRTGNYGYTF.

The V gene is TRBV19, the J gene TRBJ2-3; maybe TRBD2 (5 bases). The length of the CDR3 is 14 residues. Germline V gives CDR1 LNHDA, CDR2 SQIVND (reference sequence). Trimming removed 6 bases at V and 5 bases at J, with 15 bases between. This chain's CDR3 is CASSPLFGGDTQYF. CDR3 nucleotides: TGTGCCAGTAGCCCCCTCTTCGGAGGAGATACGCAGTATTTT.